This note documents a single T cell receptor beta chain sequence. The data were obtained in a study of T cells in Graves' hyperthyroidism and ophthalmopathy. Authors of the study amplified TCR beta CDR3 regions from RNA transcripts. HTBI primers drove first-round RT-PCR of the TCR CDR3. TCRdb re-analysed the multiplex PCR reads in MiXCR, keeping a single row per CDR3 protein. The sample consists of about 300,000 distinct CDR3 sequences, about 14% of them appearing once. Germline CDR1 KGHDR, CDR2 SFDVKD. The CDR3 consists of 15 residues. The junction had 6 bases not matched to a gene; V was cut back by 6 bases and J by 4 bases.

The genes are TRBV24-1 and TRBJ2-2; 8 positions agree with TRBD1. Sequencing used blood. The sequence came from a woman aged 30 to 39 with Graves' hyperthyroidism that later progressed to Graves' ophthalmopathy. This CDR3 reads CATSTGDRSTGELFF. The DNA for the CDR3 is TGTGCCACCAGTACTGGGGACAGGAGCACCGGGGAGCTGTTTTTT.